Below, 26 T cell receptor beta chains from the same sample are listed, as sequenced in a study of OX40 agonist ivuxolimab in advanced cancers. Libraries were prepared by immunoSEQ multiplex PCR; TCRdb keeps only in-frame clonotypes and omits some of them. The sample lists approximately 80,000 clones; around 90% were seen once. This sample comprised CD4+ or CD8+ T cells sorted from blood, obtained in a trial of the OX40 agonist ivuxolimab. The origin of the receptors is an adult with an advanced solid tumor such as melanoma, head and neck, liver or kidney cancer.

This chain connects TRBV6-1 to TRBJ2-7, with D possibly being TRBD1 (5 bases). CDR1 and CDR2 (germline): MNHNS, SASEGT. Trimming removed 4 bases at V and 2 bases at J, with 12 bases between. The CDR3 contains 14 residues. CDR3 protein: CASSVTGQTYEQYF. The CDR3 DNA follows: TGTGCCAGCAGTGTTACAGGACAAACCTACGAGCAGTACTTC.

Of note for this clone: Other DNA sequences in the same sample also yield this CDR3. The gene calls are TRBV5-1 and TRBJ2-5; D is perhaps TRBD2 (5 bases). Germline V gene lookup returns CDR1 SGHRS and CDR2 YFSETQ. V lost 0 bases to trimming and J lost 5 bases, with 11 bases between them. The CDR3 loop spans 14 amino acids. In nucleotides, the CDR3 is TGCGCCAGCAGCTTGGGGCTAGCAAAGGAGACCCAGTACTTC. Protein sequence: CASSLGLAKETQYF.

V usage is TRBV19 and J usage is TRBJ1-2, with D unresolved. Per the germline V gene, CDR1 is LNHDA and CDR2 is SQIVND (reference sequence). The CDR3 contains 13 residues. Trimming took off 4 bases at V and 3 bases at J, with 9 bases between the two ends. CDR3 loop: CASSKGRDYGYTF. For the CDR3, the DNA is TGTGCCAGTAGTAAAGGGAGGGACTATGGCTACACCTTC.

V usage is TRBV28 and J usage is TRBJ2-1, with D unclear. V gave up 5 bases and J gave up 4 bases, with 3 bases separating them. The germline V gene encodes CDR1 MDHEN and CDR2 SYDVKM. The CDR3 has 11 amino acids. The CDR3 loop is CASSRYNEQFF. The CDR3 DNA follows: TGTGCCAGCAGTCGGTACAATGAGCAGTTCTTC.

V and J are TRBV19 and TRBJ2-5, with D perhaps matching TRBD1 (6 bases). The ends were cut back, 3 bases at V and 2 bases at J, with 10 bases in the middle. CDR1 and CDR2 (germline): LNHDA, SQIVND (reference sequence). This CDR3 region has 14 residues. The chain's CDR3 is CASSIGQLQETQYF. In DNA, the CDR3 is TGTGCCAGTAGTATCGGACAGCTACAAGAGACCCAGTACTTC.

The chain couples TRBV5-1 to TRBJ1-1, with 7 bases lining up with TRBD1. This CDR3 comprises 16 residues. The junction had 10 bases not matched to a gene; V was cut back by 4 bases and J by 1 base. Germline V lookup: CDR1 SGHRS, CDR2 YFSETQ. CDR3: CASSRTPDRTNTEAFF. DNA of the CDR3: TGCGCCAGCAGCCGTACGCCGGACAGGACGAACACTGAAGCTTTCTTT.

The V call is TRBV5-1, the J call TRBJ2-1; 12 bases match TRBD2. Germline trimming cut 6 bases from V and 5 bases from J; bases unmatched to any gene: 6. The CDR3 covers 15 residues. The V gene's germline CDR1 is SGHRS and CDR2 YFSETQ. The CDR3 protein is CASKTLAGGHNEQFF. The CDR3 DNA sequence: TGCGCCAGCAAAACACTAGCGGGAGGCCACAATGAGCAGTTCTTC.

Here the CDR3 DNA reads TGTGCCAGCTCCTCCACCACGCTTCACTATGGCTACACCTTC. Residues: CASSSTTLHYGYTF. The chain is built from TRBV28 and TRBJ1-2; no definite D call. V lost 8 bases and J lost 3, with 16 bases in between. Germline loops: CDR1 MDHEN, CDR2 SYDVKM. The CDR3 contains 14 residues.

The rearrangement links TRBV5-6 to TRBJ2-7; 8 bases map to TRBD1. The ends lost 6 bases at V and 2 bases at J; junction bases unmatched: 7. The CDR3 length is 14 residues. CDR1 and CDR2 (germline): SGHDT, YYEEEE. The CDR3 DNA reads as TGTGCCAGCAACTTTGGGGACAGGACCTACGAGCAGTACTTC. Its protein product is CASNFGDRTYEQYF. The full variable domain, rest sourced from reference TRBV5-6 and TRBJ2-7, is DAGVTQSPTHLIKTRGQQVTLRCSPKSGHDTVSWYQQALGQGPQFIFQYYEEEERQRGNFPDRFSGHQFPNYSSELNVNALLLGDSALYLCASNFGDRTYEQYFGPGTRLTVT.

Notes on this clone: A junction end diverges from the germline sequence, so it may reflect a read error. The V and J genes are TRBV6-1 and TRBJ2-6; no clear D gene. This CDR3 comprises 14 residues. The germline CDR1 and CDR2 sequences are MNHNS and SASEGT. CDR3 in DNA: TGTGCCAGCAGCGAAGGAGCTGGGGCCAACGTCCTGACTTTC. Amino acids: CASSEGAGANVLTF.

The chain has TRBV19 and TRBJ2-2; 15 bases map to TRBD2. The CDR3 length is 17 residues. CDR1 is LNHDA and CDR2 is SQIVND in the germline V gene (reference sequence). The V and J ends lost 10 bases and 6 bases, in that order; junction bases with no gene match: 12. CDR3: CATPISGLAGGAGELFF. Here the CDR3 DNA reads TGTGCCACCCCAATATCGGGACTAGCGGGAGGAGCCGGGGAGCTGTTTTTT. Filled out from reference TRBV19 and TRBJ2-2, the complete variable domain reads DGGITQSPKYLFRKEGQNVTLSCEQNLNHDAMYWYRQDPGQGLRLIYYSQIVNDFQKGDIAEGYSVSREKKESFPLTVTSAQKNPTAFYLCATPISGLAGGAGELFFGEGSRLTVL.

The chain employs TRBV5-1 and TRBJ2-2; the match to TRBD2 covers 10 bases. The CDR3 is 15 residues long. Unmatched junction bases numbered 6, after V lost 3 bases and J lost 7 bases. CDR1 and CDR2 (germline): SGHRS, YFSETQ. The CDR3 region has the DNA TGCGCCAGCAGCTGGCTAGCGGGAGCGAACGGGGAGCTGTTTTTT. Translating gives CASSWLAGANGELFF.

CDR3 DNA sequence: TGTGCCAGCAGCCTCAACGGGGGTGCGTCCTACGAGCAGTACTTC. This translates into CASSLNGGASYEQYF. The chain combines TRBV7-2 with TRBJ2-7; TRBD2 is a possible D gene (6 bases). This CDR3 region has 15 residues. Trimming removed 5 bases at V and 1 base at J, with 15 bases between. In germline, CDR1 is SGHTA, CDR2 FQGNSA. Looking up the rest from reference TRBV7-2 and TRBJ2-7 gives the full variable domain: GAGVSQSPSNKVTEKGKDVELRCDPISGHTALYWYRQSLGQGLEFLIYFQGNSAPDKSGLPSDRFSAERTGGSVSTLTIQRTQQEDSAVYLCASSLNGGASYEQYFGPGTRLTVT.

Concerning this clone itself: Other DNA variants within this sample encode the same CDR3. The chain employs TRBV10-3 and TRBJ2-3; no firm D call. CDR1 ENHRY and CDR2 SYGVKD come from the germline V gene. The length of the CDR3 is 14 residues. Trimming took off 0 bases at V and 1 base at J, with 5 bases between the two ends. The CDR3 here is CAISESVGTDTQYF. The CDR3 DNA is TGTGCCATCAGTGAGTCTGTCGGCACAGATACGCAGTATTTT.

The gene calls are TRBV5-1 and TRBJ1-2; D not resolved. The CDR3 loop spans 13 amino acids. The V gene's germline CDR1 is SGHRS and CDR2 YFSETQ. Trimming shortened V by 0 bases and J by 3 bases, and 6 bases separated the two germline ends. The CDR3 sequence: CASSLGVDYGYTF. CDR3 nucleotide sequence: TGCGCCAGCAGCTTGGGCGTAGACTATGGCTACACCTTC.

This chain uses TRBV4-2 with TRBJ2-2; 12 bases line up with TRBD1. The CDR3 contains 16 residues. Germline V gene sequence: CDR1 LGHNA, CDR2 YNFKEQ. V lost 2 bases, J lost 4 bases, and 2 bases stayed unmatched. The CDR3 here is CASSQPGQGATGELFF. In nucleotides, the CDR3 is TGTGCCAGCAGCCAACCGGGACAGGGGGCCACCGGGGAGCTGTTTTTT.

This chain links TRBV5-1 with TRBJ2-5; tentatively, D is TRBD1 or TRBD2 (5 bases each). The CDR3 contains 15 residues. The V and J ends lost 5 bases and 3 bases respectively, with 17 bases between them. The germline gives CDR1 SGHRS, CDR2 YFSETQ. The CDR3 sequence is CASSWNPGPEETQYF. The CDR3 DNA follows: TGCGCCAGCAGTTGGAACCCGGGACCGGAAGAGACCCAGTACTTC.

This clone was found once. The chain recombines TRBV6-6 with TRBJ2-3, with a weak D call TRBD1 (6 bases). This CDR3 has 13 amino acids. The germline CDR1 and CDR2 sequences are MNHNY and SVGAGI (reference sequence). V lost 10 bases, J lost 2 bases, and 13 bases lay in between. The CDR3 reads CATTDSNTDTQYF. The CDR3 coding sequence is TGTGCCACCACGGACAGTAACACAGATACGCAGTATTTT.

The rearrangement links TRBV7-9 to TRBJ1-2; D is unclear. This CDR3 is 14 amino acids long. From germline, CDR1 is SEHNR and CDR2 FQNEAQ (reference sequence). V gave up 4 bases and J gave up 9 bases, with 18 bases separating them. CDR3 nucleotides: TGTGCCAGCAGCTCCCCACCTAGTATTATTAGCTACACCTTC. Its protein is CASSSPPSIISYTF. Supplemented by reference TRBV7-9 and TRBJ1-2, the full variable domain reads DTGVSQNPRHKITKRGQNVTFRCDPISEHNRLYWYRQTLGQGPEFLTYFQNEAQLEKSRLLSDRFSAERPKGSFSTLEIQRTEQGDSAMYLCASSSPPSIISYTFGSGTRLTVV.

This clone was picked up a small number of times. This sequence joins TRBV5-4 and TRBJ2-7; 13 bases agree with TRBD2. The germline V gene has CDR1 SGHNT and CDR2 YYREEE (reference sequence). The CDR3 contains 15 residues. V shed 3 bases, J shed 3 bases, and the junction held 3 bases outside the gene matches. CDR3 amino acids: CASSSLAGGHYEQYF. In nucleotides, the CDR3 is TGTGCCAGCAGCTCACTAGCGGGAGGGCACTACGAGCAGTACTTC.

V and J are TRBV5-1 and TRBJ2-1, with unresolved D. Germline CDR1 reads SGHRS; CDR2 reads YFSETQ. The CDR3 consists of 16 residues. The V end lost 0 bases, the J end lost 0 bases, and 10 bases lay between the germline ends. In nucleotides, the CDR3 is TGCGCCAGCAGCTTGGCCTTTAGAAGCTCCTACAATGAGCAGTTCTTC. Amino acids: CASSLAFRSSYNEQFF. The full variable domain, with the rest looked up from reference TRBV5-1 and TRBJ2-1, is KAGVTQTPRYLIKTRGQQVTLSCSPISGHRSVSWYQQTPGQGLQFLFEYFSETQRNKGNFPGRFSGRQFSNSRSEMNVSTLELGDSALYLCASSLAFRSSYNEQFFGPGTRLTVL.

V and J are TRBV18 and TRBJ1-1, with D unresolved. CDR3 length: 14 residues. Germline V CDR1 and CDR2: KGHSH, LQKENI. The germline V and J ends were trimmed by 4 bases and 4 bases, with 13 bases remaining between them. CDR3 region: CASSQLATTTEAFF. For the CDR3, the DNA is TGTGCCAGCTCACAGCTGGCCACTACCACTGAAGCTTTCTTT.

The chain combines TRBV13 with TRBJ1-2; D possibly corresponds to TRBD1 (6 bases). Germline assignment: CDR1 PRHDT and CDR2 FYEKMQ (reference sequence). Trimming took 4 bases from V and 7 from J, leaving 13 bases between them. The CDR3 runs 13 residues. This CDR3 is CASSSSPDSGYTF. The CDR3 bases are TGTGCCAGCAGCTCCTCCCCGGACAGTGGCTACACCTTC.

This clone occurred once. This sequence joins TRBV19 and TRBJ2-3, with TRBD2 matching 8 bases. Unmatched junction bases numbered 8, after V lost 3 bases and J lost 3 bases. This CDR3 comprises 16 residues. The germline gives CDR1 LNHDA, CDR2 SQIVND (reference sequence). This chain's CDR3 is CASSIWREVPTDTQYF. The CDR3 nucleotides read TGTGCCAGTAGTATTTGGCGGGAGGTCCCGACAGATACGCAGTATTTT.

The table lists this clone with a few counts. This chain links TRBV29-1 with TRBJ1-1; D gene uncertain. The CDR3 is 10 amino acids. CDR1 and CDR2 from the germline V gene are SQVTM and ANQGSEA. Trimming removed 7 bases at V and 1 base at J, with 4 bases between. The CDR3 DNA sequence: TGCAGCGGGGGGAACACTGAAGCTTTCTTT. Residues: CSGGNTEAFF.

This clone appeared a few times. CDR3 DNA: TGTGCCAGCAGCTTCACAGGGGGCTATGGCTACACCTTC. Amino acids: CASSFTGGYGYTF. The V call is TRBV5-5, the J call TRBJ1-2, with 8 bases matching TRBD1. V lost 2 bases to trimming and J lost 4 bases; unmatched junction nucleotides: 1. In germline, CDR1 is SGHKS, CDR2 YYEKEE (reference sequence). CDR3 size: 13 residues.